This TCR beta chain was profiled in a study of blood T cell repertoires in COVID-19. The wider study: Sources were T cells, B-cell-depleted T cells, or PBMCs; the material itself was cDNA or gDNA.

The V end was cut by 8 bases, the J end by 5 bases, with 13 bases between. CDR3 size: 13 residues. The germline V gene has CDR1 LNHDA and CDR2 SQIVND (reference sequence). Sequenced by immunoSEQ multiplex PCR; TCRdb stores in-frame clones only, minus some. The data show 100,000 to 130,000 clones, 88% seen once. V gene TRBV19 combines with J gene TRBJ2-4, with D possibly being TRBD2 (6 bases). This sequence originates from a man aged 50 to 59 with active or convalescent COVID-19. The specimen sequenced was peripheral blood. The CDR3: CASSRGNENIQYF. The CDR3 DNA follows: TGTGCCAGTTCGCGGGGAAATGAAAACATTCAGTACTTC.